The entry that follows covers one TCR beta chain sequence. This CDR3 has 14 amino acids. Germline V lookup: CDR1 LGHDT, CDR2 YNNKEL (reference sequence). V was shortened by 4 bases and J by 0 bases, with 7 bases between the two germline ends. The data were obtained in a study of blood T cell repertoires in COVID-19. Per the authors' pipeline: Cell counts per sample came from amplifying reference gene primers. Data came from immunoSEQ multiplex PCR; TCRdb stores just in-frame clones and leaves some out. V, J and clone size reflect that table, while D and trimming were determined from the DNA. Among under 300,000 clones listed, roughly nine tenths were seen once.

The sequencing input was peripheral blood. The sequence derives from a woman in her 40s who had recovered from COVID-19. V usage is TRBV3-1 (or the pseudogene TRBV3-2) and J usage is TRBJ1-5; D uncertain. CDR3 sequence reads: CASSRQDSNQPQHF. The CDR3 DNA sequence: TGTGCCAGCAGCCGGCAGGATAGCAATCAGCCCCAGCATTTT.